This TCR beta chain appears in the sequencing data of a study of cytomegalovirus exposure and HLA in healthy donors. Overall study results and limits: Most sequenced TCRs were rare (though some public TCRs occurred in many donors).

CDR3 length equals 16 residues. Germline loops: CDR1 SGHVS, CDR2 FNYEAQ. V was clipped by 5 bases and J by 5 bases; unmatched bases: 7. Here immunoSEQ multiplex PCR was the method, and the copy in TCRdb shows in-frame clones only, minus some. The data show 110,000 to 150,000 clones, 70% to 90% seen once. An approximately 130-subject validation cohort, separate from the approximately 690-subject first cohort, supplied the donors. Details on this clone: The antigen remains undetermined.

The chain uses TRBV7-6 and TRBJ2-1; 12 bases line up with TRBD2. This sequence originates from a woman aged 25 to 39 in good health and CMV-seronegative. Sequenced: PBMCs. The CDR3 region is CASSHRLAGADNEQFF. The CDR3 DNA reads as TGTGCCAGCAGCCACCGACTAGCGGGGGCAGACAATGAGCAGTTCTTC.